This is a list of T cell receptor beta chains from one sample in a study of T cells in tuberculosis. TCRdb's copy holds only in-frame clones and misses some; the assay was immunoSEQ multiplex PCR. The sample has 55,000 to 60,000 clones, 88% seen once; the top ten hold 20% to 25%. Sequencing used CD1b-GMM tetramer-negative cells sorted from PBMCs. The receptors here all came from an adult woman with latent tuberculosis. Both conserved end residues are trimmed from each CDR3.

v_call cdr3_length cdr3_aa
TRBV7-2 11 ASSLAGLRNRH
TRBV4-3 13 ASSQQGYITDTQY
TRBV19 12 ASSPFPGAYEQY
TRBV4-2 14 ASSQDSGAGANVLT
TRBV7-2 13 ASSTGGANTGELF
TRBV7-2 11 ASSLQGSGEQF
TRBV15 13 ATSSLQGPSYEQY
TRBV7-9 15 ASSLVGLTANTGELF
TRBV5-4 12 AGAFGTGIYEQF
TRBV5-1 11 ASSYPQGHEQY
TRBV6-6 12 ASSYGVRDRGYT
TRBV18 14 ASSPPNRGWNTEAF
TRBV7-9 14 ASSLEGLRDDQPQH
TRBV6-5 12 ASSLWGVDEKLF
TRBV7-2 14 ASSPLSLVPTDTQY
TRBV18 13 ASSPSGALSYEQY
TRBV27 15 ASSPSNSREVTYEQY
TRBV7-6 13 ASSLGTSPTYEQY
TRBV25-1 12 ASSGGQRQETQY
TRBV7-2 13 ASSLGGGAAKTQY
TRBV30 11 AGNKQGTDTQY
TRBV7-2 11 ASSLLQGRELF
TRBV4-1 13 ASSHLESSYNEQF
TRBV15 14 ATSRDPGLADNEQF
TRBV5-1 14 ASSLRTGSSYNEQF
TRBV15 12 ATSVLGETDTQY
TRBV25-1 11 ASSQRVSYEQY
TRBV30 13 AWRPIQRANYGYT
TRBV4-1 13 ASSQDTGADNEQF
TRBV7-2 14 ASSLGGRGATDTQY
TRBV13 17 ASSLRFGWALGQNTEAF
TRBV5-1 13 ASSIGGLTTDTQY
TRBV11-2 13 ASSGGQGGFYEQY
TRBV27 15 ASSLRGPFGRAYEQY
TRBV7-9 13 ASSHVGQSNYEQY